This TCR beta chain came from a study of cytomegalovirus exposure and HLA in healthy donors. Overall study findings and caveats: A later analysis found most CMV-associated TCR beta chains apparently HLA-restricted.

The PCR had 60 Vbeta and 13 Jbeta primers. Only in-frame clones appear in the TCRdb table, and some are missing; sequencing was by immunoSEQ multiplex PCR. The sample yields over 150,000 clones, roughly 70% seen once. Nominally healthy donors were sampled, though unrecorded immune exposures were likely. On this clone itself: Its target is unknown.

The sample comprised PBMCs. This clonotype originated in a male donor in good health and CMV-seronegative.

The CDR3 sequence is CASSQTDNEQFF. DNA for the CDR3: TGTGCCAGCAGTCAGACAGACAATGAGCAGTTCTTC. The chain couples TRBV6-5 to TRBJ2-1; maybe TRBD1 (5 bases). V was pared by 5 bases and J by 5 bases, with 7 bases between. The CDR3 is made up of 12 amino acids. Germline CDR1 and CDR2: MNHEY and SVGAGI.